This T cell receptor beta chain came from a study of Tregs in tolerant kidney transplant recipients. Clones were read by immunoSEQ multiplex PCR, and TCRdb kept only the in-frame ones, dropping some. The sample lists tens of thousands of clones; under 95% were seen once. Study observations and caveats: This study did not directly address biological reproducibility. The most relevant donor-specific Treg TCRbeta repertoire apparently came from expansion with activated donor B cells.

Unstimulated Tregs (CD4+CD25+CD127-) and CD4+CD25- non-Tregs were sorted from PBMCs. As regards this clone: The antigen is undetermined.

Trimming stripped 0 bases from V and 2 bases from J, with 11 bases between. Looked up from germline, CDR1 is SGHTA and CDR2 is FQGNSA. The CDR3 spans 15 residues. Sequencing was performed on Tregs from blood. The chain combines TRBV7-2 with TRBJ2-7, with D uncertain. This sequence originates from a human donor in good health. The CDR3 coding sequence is TGTGCCAGCAGCTTAGCGAGCCCTCAGCCCTACGAGCAGTACTTC. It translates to CASSLASPQPYEQYF.